This T cell receptor (beta chain) was sequenced in a study of blood T cell repertoires in COVID-19. As for the study in general: Acute and convalescent COVID-19 samples came from the United States, Italy and Spain. Sample material is recorded as cDNA or gDNA derived from T cells, B-cell-depleted T cells, or PBMCs.

With 5 bases removed from V and 5 bases from J, the gap between germline ends came to 16 bases. The CDR3 runs to 15 residues. Germline values: CDR1 SGHTA, CDR2 FQGNSA. Data came from immunoSEQ multiplex PCR; TCRdb stores just in-frame clones and leaves some out. Among approximately 220,000 clones, 65% to 90% were seen once, and the ten largest hold about 4.1%. V is TRBV7-2 and J is TRBJ2-1, with a tentative D call TRBD2 (6 bases). The TCR originated in a woman aged 40 to 49 with acute COVID-19. The source material was PBMCs or T cells enriched from blood (not recorded which). CDR3 bases: TGTGCCAGCAGCCCCCGGAGGGCCCGAAACAATGAGCAGTTCTTC. As protein: CASSPRRARNNEQFF.